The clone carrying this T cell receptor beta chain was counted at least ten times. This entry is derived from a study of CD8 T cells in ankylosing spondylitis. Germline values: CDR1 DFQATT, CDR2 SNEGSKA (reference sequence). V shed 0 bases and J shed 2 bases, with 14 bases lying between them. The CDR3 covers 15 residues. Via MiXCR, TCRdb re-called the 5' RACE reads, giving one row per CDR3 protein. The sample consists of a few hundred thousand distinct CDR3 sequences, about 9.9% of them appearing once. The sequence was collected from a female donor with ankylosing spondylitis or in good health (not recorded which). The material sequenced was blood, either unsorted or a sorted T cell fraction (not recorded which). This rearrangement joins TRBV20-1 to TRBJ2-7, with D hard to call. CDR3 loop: CSARDWSELTYEQYF. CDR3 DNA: TGCAGTGCTAGAGATTGGAGCGAATTAACCTACGAGCAGTACTTC.